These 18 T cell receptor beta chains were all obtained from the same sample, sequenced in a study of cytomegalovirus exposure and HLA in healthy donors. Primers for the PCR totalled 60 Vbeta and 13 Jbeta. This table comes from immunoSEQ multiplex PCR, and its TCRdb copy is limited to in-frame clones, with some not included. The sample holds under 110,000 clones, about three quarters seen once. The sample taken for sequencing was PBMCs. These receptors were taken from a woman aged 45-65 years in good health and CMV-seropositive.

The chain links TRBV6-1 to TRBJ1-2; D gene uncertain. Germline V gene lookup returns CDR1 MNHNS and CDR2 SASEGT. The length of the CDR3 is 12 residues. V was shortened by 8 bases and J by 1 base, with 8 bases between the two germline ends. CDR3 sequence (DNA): TGTGCCAGCCACGGGGTTAACTATGGCTACACCTTC. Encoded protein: CASHGVNYGYTF.

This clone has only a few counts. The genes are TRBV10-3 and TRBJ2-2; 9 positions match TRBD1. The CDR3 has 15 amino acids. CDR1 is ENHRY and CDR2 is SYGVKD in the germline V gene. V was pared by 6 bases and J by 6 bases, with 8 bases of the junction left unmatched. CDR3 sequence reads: CAIRSAGQGSGELFF. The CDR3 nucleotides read TGTGCCATCAGGTCGGCGGGACAGGGCTCCGGGGAGCTGTTTTTT.

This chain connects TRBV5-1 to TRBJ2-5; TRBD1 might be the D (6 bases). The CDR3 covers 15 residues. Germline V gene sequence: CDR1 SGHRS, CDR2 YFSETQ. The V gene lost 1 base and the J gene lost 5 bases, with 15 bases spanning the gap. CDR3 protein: CASSLIDTGMETQYF. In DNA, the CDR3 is TGCGCCAGCAGCTTGATCGATACAGGGATGGAGACCCAGTACTTC.

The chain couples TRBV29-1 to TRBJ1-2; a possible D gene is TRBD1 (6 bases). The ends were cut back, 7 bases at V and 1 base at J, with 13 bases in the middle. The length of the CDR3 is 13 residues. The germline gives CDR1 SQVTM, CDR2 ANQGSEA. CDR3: CSAEAGDNYGYTF. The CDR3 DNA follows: TGCAGCGCCGAAGCAGGGGATAACTATGGCTACACCTTC. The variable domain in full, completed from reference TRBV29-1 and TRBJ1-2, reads SAVISQKPSRDICQRGTSLTIQCQVDSQVTMMFWYRQQPGQSLTLIATANQGSEATYESGFVIDKFPISRPNLTFSTLTVSNMSPEDSSIYLCSAEAGDNYGYTFGSGTRLTVV.

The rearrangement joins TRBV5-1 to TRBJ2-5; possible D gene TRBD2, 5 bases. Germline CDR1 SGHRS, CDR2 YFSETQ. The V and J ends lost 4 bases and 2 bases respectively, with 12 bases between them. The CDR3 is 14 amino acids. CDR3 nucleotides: TGCGCCAGCAGCCTCGCGGGCAGACAAGAGACCCAGTACTTC. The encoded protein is CASSLAGRQETQYF.

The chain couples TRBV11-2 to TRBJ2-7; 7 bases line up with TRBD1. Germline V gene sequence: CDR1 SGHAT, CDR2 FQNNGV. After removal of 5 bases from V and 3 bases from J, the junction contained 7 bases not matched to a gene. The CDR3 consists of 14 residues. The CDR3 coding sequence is TGTGCCAGCAGCCCCGGGACAGCCTTCTACGAGCAGTACTTC. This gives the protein CASSPGTAFYEQYF.

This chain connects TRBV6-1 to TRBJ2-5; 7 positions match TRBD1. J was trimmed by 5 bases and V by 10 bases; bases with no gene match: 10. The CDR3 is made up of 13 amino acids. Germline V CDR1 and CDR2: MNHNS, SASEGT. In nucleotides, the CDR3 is TGTGCCACCTCACAGGGGTTCCGCGAGACCCAGTACTTC. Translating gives CATSQGFRETQYF.

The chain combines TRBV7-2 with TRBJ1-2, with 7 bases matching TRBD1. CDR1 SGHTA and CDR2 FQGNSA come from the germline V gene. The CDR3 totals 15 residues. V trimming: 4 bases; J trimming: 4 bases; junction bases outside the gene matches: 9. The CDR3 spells CASSSPRQGSYGYTF. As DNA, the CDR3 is TGTGCCAGCAGCTCCCCGAGACAGGGATCCTATGGCTACACCTTC.

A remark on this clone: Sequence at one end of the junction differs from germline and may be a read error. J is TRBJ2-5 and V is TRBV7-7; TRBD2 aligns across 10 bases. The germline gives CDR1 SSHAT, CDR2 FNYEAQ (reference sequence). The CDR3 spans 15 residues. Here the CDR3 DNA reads TGTGCTAGCAGCTTAATGCTAGCGGGGGACCTGACCCAGTACTTC. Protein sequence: CASSLMLAGDLTQYF.

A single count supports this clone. The CDR3 protein is CASMDRVGNQPQHF. The CDR3 region has the DNA TGTGCCAGCATGGACAGGGTGGGCAATCAGCCCCAGCATTTT. This rearrangement joins TRBV2 to TRBJ1-5, with 8 bases aligning to TRBD1. Germline V gives CDR1 SNHLY, CDR2 FYNNEI. Trimming took 7 bases from V and 2 from J; bases not matched to a gene: 4. The length of the CDR3 is 14 residues.

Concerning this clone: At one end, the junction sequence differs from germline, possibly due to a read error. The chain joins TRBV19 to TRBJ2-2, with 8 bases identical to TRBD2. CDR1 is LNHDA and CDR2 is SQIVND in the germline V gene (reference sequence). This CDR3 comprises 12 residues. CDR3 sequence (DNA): TGCCGGGGGGGTCGGGTCACCGGGGAGCTGTTTTTT. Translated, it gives CRGGRVTGELFF.

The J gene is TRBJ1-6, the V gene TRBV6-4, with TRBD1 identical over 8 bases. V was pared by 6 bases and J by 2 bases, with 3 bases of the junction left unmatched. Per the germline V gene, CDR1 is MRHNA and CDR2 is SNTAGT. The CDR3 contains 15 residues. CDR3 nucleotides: TGTGCCAGCAGGGGGGACAGGACCTATAATTCACCCCTCCACTTT. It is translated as CASRGDRTYNSPLHF.

CDR3 in DNA: TGTGCCAGCAGCTCCAGACAGGTCTCCTACGAGCAGTACTTC. It codes for CASSSRQVSYEQYF. This rearrangement joins TRBV5-4 to TRBJ2-7; D is possibly TRBD1 (6 bases). The CDR3 contains 14 residues. Trimming stripped 3 bases from V and 0 bases from J, with 10 bases between. Germline V CDR1 and CDR2: SGHNT, YYREEE (reference sequence). Supplemented by reference TRBV5-4 and TRBJ2-7, the full variable domain reads ETGVTQSPTHLIKTRGQQVTLRCSSQSGHNTVSWYQQALGQGPQFIFQYYREEENGRGNFPPRFSGLQFPNYSSELNVNALELDDSALYLCASSSRQVSYEQYFGPGTRLTVT.

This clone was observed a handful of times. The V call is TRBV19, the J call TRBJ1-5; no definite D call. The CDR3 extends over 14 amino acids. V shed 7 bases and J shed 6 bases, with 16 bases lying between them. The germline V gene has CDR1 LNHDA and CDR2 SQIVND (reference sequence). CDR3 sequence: CASNSHEGTQPQHF. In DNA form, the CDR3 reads TGTGCCAGTAATAGTCACGAGGGAACTCAGCCCCAGCATTTT.

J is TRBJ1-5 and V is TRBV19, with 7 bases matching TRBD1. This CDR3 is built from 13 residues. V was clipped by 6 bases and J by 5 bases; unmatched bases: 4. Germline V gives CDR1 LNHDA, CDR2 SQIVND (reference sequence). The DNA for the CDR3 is TGTGCCAGTAGAGGACAGGCTGATCAGCCCCAGCATTTT. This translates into CASRGQADQPQHF.

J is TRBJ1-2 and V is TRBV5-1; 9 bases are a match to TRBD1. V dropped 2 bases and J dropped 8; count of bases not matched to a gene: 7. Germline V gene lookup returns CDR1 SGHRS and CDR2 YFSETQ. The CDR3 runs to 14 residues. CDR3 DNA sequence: TGCGCCAGCAGCTTCCCCGGGACAGGGTCGGGCTACACCTTC. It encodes CASSFPGTGSGYTF.

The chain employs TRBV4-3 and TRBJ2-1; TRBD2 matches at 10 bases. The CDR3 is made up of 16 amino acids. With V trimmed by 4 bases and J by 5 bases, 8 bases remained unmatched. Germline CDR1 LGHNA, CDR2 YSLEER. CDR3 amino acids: CASSRETSGLHNEQFF. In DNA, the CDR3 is TGCGCCAGCAGCCGGGAGACTAGCGGGCTCCACAATGAGCAGTTCTTC.

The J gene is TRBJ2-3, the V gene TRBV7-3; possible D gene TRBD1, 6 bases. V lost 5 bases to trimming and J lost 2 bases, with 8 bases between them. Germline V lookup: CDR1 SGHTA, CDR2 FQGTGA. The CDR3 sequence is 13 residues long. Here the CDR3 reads CASSPGHTDTQYF. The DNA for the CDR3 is TGTGCCAGCAGCCCGGGACACACAGATACGCAGTATTTT.